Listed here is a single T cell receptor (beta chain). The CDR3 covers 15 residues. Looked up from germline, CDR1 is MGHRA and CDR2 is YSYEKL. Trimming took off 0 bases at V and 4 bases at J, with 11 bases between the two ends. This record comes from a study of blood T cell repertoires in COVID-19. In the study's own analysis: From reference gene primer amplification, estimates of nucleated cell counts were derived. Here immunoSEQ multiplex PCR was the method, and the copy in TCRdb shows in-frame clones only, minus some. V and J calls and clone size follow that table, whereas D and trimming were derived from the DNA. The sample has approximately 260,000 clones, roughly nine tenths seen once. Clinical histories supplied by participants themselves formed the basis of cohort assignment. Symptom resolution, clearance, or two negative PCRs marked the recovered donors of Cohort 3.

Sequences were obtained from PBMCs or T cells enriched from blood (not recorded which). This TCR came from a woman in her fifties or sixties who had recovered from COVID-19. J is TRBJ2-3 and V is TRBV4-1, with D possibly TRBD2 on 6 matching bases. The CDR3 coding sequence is TGCGCCAGCAGCCAAGAACTAGCTCTTCCAGATACGCAGTATTTT. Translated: CASSQELALPDTQYF.